This T cell receptor (beta chain) is from a study of T cell repertoires in cytomegalovirus infection. TCRdb independently ran MiXCR on the reads; one entry per CDR3 protein. This table holds roughly 100,000 distinct CDR3 sequences, more than 15% found once. This CDR3 has 14 residues. From germline, CDR1 is SNHLY and CDR2 FYNNEI. Trimming removed 3 bases from V and 6 bases from J; junction bases left unmatched: 4. The sequenced sample was PBMCs. The receptor's source is a human donor in good health (CMV status not recorded). Some clones in this sample may be carry-over from other donors' samples. The chain is built from TRBV2 and TRBJ2-2; 7 bases are a match to TRBD2. In DNA form, the CDR3 reads TGTGCCAGCAGTGATAGGGAGGGCCCCGGGGAGCTGTTTTTT. It translates to CASSDREGPGELFF.